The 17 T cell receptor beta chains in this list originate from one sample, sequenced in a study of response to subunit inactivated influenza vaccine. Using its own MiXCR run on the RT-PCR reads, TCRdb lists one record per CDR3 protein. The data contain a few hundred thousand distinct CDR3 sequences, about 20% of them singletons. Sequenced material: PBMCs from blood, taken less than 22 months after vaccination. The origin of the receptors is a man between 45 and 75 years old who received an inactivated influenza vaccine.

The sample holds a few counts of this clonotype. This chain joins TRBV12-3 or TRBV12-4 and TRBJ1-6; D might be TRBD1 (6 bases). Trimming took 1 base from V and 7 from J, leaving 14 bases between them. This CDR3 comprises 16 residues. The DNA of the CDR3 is TGTGCCAGCAGTTTAGGGGGGGCGCAGTTCAATTCACCCCTCCACTTT. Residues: CASSLGGAQFNSPLHF.

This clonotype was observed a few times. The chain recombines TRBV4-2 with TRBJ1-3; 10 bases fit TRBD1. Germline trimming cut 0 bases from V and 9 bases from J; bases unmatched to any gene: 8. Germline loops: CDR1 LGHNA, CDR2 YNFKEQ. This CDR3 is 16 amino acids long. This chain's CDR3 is CASSQDYTDRGSTIYF. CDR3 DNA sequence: TGTGCCAGCAGCCAAGATTATACGGACAGGGGGAGCACCATATATTTT.

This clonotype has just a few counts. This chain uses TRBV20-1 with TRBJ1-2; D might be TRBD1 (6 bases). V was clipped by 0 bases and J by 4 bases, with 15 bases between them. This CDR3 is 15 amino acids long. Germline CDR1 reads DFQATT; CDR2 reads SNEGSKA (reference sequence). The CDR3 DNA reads TGCAGTGCTAGAGAACCCGGGGGCACAGGCTATGGCTACACCTTC. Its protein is CSAREPGGTGYGYTF.

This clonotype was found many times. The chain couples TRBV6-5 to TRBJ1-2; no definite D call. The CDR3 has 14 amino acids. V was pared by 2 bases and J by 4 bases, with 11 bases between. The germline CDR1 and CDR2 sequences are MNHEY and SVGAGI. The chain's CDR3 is CASSYRQAAYGYTF. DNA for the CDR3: TGTGCCAGCAGTTACCGGCAGGCGGCCTATGGCTACACCTTC.

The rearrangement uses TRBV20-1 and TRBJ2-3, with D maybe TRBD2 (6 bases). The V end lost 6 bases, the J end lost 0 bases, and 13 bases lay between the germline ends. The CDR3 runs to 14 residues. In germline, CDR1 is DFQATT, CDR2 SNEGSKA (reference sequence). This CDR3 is CSALRGASTDTQYF. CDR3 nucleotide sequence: TGCAGTGCCCTCCGCGGGGCAAGCACAGATACGCAGTATTTT.

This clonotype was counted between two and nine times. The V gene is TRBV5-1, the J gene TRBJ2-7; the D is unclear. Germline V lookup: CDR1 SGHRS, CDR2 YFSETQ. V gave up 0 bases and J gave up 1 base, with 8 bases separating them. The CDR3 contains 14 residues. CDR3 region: CASSLEGQSYEQYF. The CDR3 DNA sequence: TGCGCCAGCAGCTTGGAAGGCCAATCCTACGAGCAGTACTTC.

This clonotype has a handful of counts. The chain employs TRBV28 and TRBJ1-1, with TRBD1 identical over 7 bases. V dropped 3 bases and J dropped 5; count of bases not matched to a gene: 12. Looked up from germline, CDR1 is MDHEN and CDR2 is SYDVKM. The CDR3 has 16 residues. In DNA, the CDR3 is TGTGCCAGCAGTTTGGCCGCGGCAGGGGGTACGACTGAAGCTTTCTTT. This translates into CASSLAAAGGTTEAFF.

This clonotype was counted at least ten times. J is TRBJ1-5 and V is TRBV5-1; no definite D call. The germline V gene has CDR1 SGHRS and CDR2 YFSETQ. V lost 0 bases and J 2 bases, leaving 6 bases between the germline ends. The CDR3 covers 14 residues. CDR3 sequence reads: CASSLESGNQPQHF. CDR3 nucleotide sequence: TGCGCCAGCAGCTTGGAGTCAGGCAATCAGCCCCAGCATTTT. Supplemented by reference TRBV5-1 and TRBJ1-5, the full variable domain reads KAGVTQTPRYLIKTRGQQVTLSCSPISGHRSVSWYQQTPGQGLQFLFEYFSETQRNKGNFPGRFSGRQFSNSRSEMNVSTLELGDSALYLCASSLESGNQPQHFGDGTRLSIL.

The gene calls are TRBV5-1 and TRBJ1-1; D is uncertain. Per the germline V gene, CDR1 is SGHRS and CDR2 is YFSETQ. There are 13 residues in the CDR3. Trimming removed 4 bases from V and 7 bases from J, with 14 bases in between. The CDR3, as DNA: TGCGCCAGCAGCCCAACCGTCGGCGGTGAAGCTTTCTTT. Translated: CASSPTVGGEAFF.

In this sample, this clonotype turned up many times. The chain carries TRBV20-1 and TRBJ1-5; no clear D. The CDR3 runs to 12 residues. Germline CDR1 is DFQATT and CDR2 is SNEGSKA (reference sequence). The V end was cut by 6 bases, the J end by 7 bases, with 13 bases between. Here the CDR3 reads CSAAVTGQPQHF. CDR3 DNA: TGCAGTGCCGCAGTAACGGGACAGCCCCAGCATTTT.

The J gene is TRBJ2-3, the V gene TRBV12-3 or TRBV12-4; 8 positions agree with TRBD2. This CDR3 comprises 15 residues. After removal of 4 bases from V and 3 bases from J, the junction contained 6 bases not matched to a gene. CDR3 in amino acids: CASSSDGGVTDTQYF. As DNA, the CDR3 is TGTGCCAGCAGTTCCGACGGGGGGGTGACAGATACGCAGTATTTT.

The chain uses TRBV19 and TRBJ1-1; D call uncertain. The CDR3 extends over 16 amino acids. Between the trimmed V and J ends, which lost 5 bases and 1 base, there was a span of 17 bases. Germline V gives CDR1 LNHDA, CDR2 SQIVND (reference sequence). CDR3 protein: CASSAPFASRNTEAFF. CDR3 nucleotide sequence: TGTGCCAGTAGTGCCCCATTTGCAAGCAGGAACACTGAAGCTTTCTTT.

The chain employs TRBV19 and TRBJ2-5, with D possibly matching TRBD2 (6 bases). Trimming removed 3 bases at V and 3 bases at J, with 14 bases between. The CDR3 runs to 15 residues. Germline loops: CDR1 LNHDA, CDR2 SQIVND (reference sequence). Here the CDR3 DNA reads TGTGCCAGTAGTATGCGAGGAGGGAGGAAAGAGACCCAGTACTTC. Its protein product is CASSMRGGRKETQYF.

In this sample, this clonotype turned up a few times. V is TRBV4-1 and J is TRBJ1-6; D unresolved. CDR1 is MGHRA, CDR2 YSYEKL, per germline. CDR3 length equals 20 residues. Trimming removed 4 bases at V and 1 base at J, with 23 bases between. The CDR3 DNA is TGCGCCAGCAGCCCCCGGGGAGACGGGGAGATTCGGTCCTATAATTCACCCCTCCACTTT. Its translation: CASSPRGDGEIRSYNSPLHF.

DNA of the CDR3: TGTGCCAGCAGCTTAATTGGTAGCGGGCTCCAGGGCGGGGAGCTGTTTTTT. Translating it yields CASSLIGSGLQGGELFF. The rearrangement links TRBV7-6 to TRBJ2-2; 7 bases match TRBD2. Germline V gene lookup returns CDR1 SGHVS and CDR2 FNYEAQ. Trimming removed 2 bases from V and 7 bases from J; junction bases left unmatched: 13. This CDR3 has 17 amino acids. The full variable domain, completed using reference TRBV7-6 and TRBJ2-2, is GAGVSQSPRYKVTKRGQDVALRCDPISGHVSLYWYRQALGQGPEFLTYFNYEAQQDKSGLPNDRFSAERPEGSISTLTIQRTEQRDSAMYRCASSLIGSGLQGGELFFGEGSRLTVL.

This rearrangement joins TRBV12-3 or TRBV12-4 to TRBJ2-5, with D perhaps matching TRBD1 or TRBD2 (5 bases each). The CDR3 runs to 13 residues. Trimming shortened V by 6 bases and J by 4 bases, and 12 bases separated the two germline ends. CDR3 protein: CASSPWDAETQYF. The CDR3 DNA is TGTGCCAGCAGCCCTTGGGACGCAGAGACCCAGTACTTC.

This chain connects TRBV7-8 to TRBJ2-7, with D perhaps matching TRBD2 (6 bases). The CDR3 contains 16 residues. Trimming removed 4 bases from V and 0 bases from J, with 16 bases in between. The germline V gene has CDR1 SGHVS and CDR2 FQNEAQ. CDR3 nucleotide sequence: TGTGCCAGCAGCTCCCCCCTTGGCGGGGCCTCCTACGAGCAGTACTTC. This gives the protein CASSSPLGGASYEQYF.